Following are 29 T cell receptor beta chains from one sample sequenced in a study of graft-versus-host responses after intestinal transplantation. Which antigens these TCRs recognize remains unknown. The protocol was immunoSEQ multiplex PCR, while the TCRdb copy is restricted to in-frame clones and leaves out a portion. The sample lists some 90,000 clones; 90% were seen once. The input for sequencing was unstimulated CD4+ T cells sorted from spleen or lymph node cells, taken before intestinal transplant. Receptors originate from a human donor who received an intestinal transplant.

The chain combines TRBV7-9 with TRBJ2-7; 8 positions match TRBD1. CDR1 and CDR2 from the germline V gene are SEHNR and FQNEAQ (reference sequence). Unmatched junction bases numbered 3, after V lost 5 bases and J lost 0 bases. CDR3 length: 14 residues. The CDR3: CASSAGQGSYEQYF. Here the CDR3 DNA reads TGTGCCAGCAGCGCCGGACAGGGCTCCTACGAGCAGTACTTC. The whole variable domain, filled in from reference TRBV7-9 and TRBJ2-7, reads DTGVSQNPRHKITKRGQNVTFRCDPISEHNRLYWYRQTLGQGPEFLTYFQNEAQLEKSRLLSDRFSAERPKGSFSTLEIQRTEQGDSAMYLCASSAGQGSYEQYFGPGTRLTVT.

The chain recombines TRBV2 with TRBJ2-6, with D perhaps matching TRBD1 (5 bases). V gave up 10 bases and J gave up 4 bases, with 14 bases separating them. The CDR3 runs to 14 residues. In germline, CDR1 is SNHLY, CDR2 FYNNEI. CDR3 sequence: CATPQGVGANVLTF. The CDR3 DNA reads as TGTGCCACCCCCCAAGGGGTAGGGGCCAACGTCCTGACTTTC.

The chain couples TRBV6-5 to TRBJ1-3, with TRBD1 as a possible D gene (5 bases). This CDR3 has 15 amino acids. Trimming pared 5 bases from V and 8 bases from J, leaving 19 bases between. The germline V gene encodes CDR1 MNHEY and CDR2 SVGAGI. The CDR3: CASSPRSSGGDTIYF. The DNA for the CDR3 is TGTGCCAGCAGTCCCAGGTCGAGTGGGGGGGACACCATATATTTT.

This chain links TRBV6-1 with TRBJ2-7; 10 bases fit TRBD2. CDR1 is MNHNS and CDR2 is SASEGT in the germline V gene. The J segment lost 2 bases and the V segment lost 5 bases, leaving 6 bases of the junction unmatched. The CDR3 consists of 15 residues. The CDR3 DNA reads TGTGCCAGCAGTCCAACTAGCGGGGCAGCCTACGAGCAGTACTTC. This codes for CASSPTSGAAYEQYF.

The chain links TRBV18 to TRBJ2-7; 10 nucleotides agree with TRBD2. The V gene's germline CDR1 is KGHSH and CDR2 LQKENI. CDR3 length: 15 amino acids. After removal of 2 bases from V and 3 bases from J, the junction contained 4 bases not matched to a gene. The CDR3 protein is CASSPGASGGYEQYF. CDR3 DNA sequence: TGTGCCAGCTCACCAGGGGCTAGCGGGGGCTACGAGCAGTACTTC.

The V gene is TRBV27, the J gene TRBJ2-7, with 11 positions matching TRBD2. The CDR3 is 16 amino acids. The V and J ends lost 5 bases and 4 bases, in that order; junction bases with no gene match: 10. The germline V gene encodes CDR1 MNHEY and CDR2 SMNVEV (reference sequence). CDR3 region: CASSRQLTSGGYEQYF. For the CDR3, the DNA is TGTGCCAGCAGTCGACAGCTCACTAGCGGGGGTTACGAGCAGTACTTC.

The V and J genes are TRBV11-1 and TRBJ1-2, with 7 bases lining up with TRBD1. Germline CDR1 and CDR2: SGHAT and FQDESV (reference sequence). This CDR3 spans 14 amino acids. V shed 5 bases, J shed 8 bases, and the junction held 11 bases outside the gene matches. The CDR3 is CASSRQGSSVGYTF. DNA of the CDR3: TGTGCCAGCAGCCGACAGGGATCCTCTGTCGGCTACACCTTC.

This rearrangement joins TRBV12-5 to TRBJ1-5; TRBD1 matches at 7 bases. Losses at the gene ends were 8 bases for V and 3 bases for J; bases not matched to a gene: 4. In germline, CDR1 is LGHNT, CDR2 FRNRAP. The CDR3 spans 13 residues. In nucleotides, the CDR3 is TGTGCTAGTTCGGGACAGTTCAATCAGCCCCAGCATTTT. This encodes CASSGQFNQPQHF.

The rearrangement links TRBV6-5 to TRBJ1-1; perhaps TRBD1 as D (5 bases). V was pared by 3 bases and J by 4 bases, with 12 bases between. The germline V gene has CDR1 MNHEY and CDR2 SVGAGI. The CDR3 length is 14 residues. The CDR3 spells CASSYRDGGTEAFF. The CDR3 nucleotides are TGTGCCAGCAGTTATCGGGACGGGGGCACTGAAGCTTTCTTT.

This clone was found once. This chain links TRBV6-5 with TRBJ2-7; 9 nucleotides match TRBD2. J was trimmed by 5 bases and V by 0 bases; bases with no gene match: 2. Per the germline V gene, CDR1 is MNHEY and CDR2 is SVGAGI. The CDR3 has 14 amino acids. CDR3 sequence reads: CASSYSIAGDEQYF. CDR3 bases: TGTGCCAGCAGTTACTCGATAGCGGGAGACGAGCAGTACTTC.

The chain employs TRBV6-5 and TRBJ1-6; possibly TRBD1 for D (5 bases). The germline V gene encodes CDR1 MNHEY and CDR2 SVGAGI. Trimming removed 2 bases at V and 10 bases at J, with 15 bases between. The CDR3 covers 15 residues. DNA for the CDR3: TGTGCCAGCAGTTACAGGGCAGGGTCGGGCTCACCCCTCCACTTT. Translated, it gives CASSYRAGSGSPLHF.

The chain combines TRBV11-2 with TRBJ2-3; tentatively, D is TRBD1 (6 bases). The CDR3 is 15 residues long. Germline V gene sequence: CDR1 SGHAT, CDR2 FQNNGV. V was pared by 0 bases and J by 5 bases, with 12 bases between. CDR3 protein: CASSLDPSGVDTQYF. The CDR3 coding sequence is TGTGCCAGCAGCTTAGACCCCTCAGGGGTAGATACGCAGTATTTT.

This clone was observed once. This chain uses TRBV10-1 with TRBJ2-7; 8 bases are shared with TRBD1. The CDR3 extends over 14 amino acids. Germline trimming cut 0 bases from V and 3 bases from J; bases unmatched to any gene: 1. The germline V gene encodes CDR1 WNHNN and CDR2 SYGVQD (reference sequence). This CDR3 is CASSESTGVYEQYF. The CDR3 nucleotides read TGCGCCAGCAGTGAGTCGACAGGGGTCTACGAGCAGTACTTC.

This chain links TRBV15 with TRBJ1-5, with TRBD1 matching 9 bases. Trimming removed 1 base from V and 3 bases from J; junction bases left unmatched: 4. Germline-derived CDR1 and CDR2 are LNHNV and YYDKDF (reference sequence). The CDR3 has 16 amino acids. The DNA of the CDR3 is TGTGCCACCAGCAGAGGGGACAGGGCGAACAATCAGCCCCAGCATTTT. Translated: CATSRGDRANNQPQHF.

A few counts support this clone. The rearrangement links TRBV6-6 to TRBJ2-1; D perhaps matches TRBD2 (6 bases). The CDR3 loop spans 16 amino acids. Trimming cost V 6 bases and J 4 bases, with 19 bases left between them. CDR1 and CDR2 from the germline V gene are MNHNY and SVGAGI (reference sequence). The CDR3 coding sequence is TGTGCCAGCAGCCAGCCCGGGGGAAATAGTTACAATGAGCAGTTCTTC. It yields the protein CASSQPGGNSYNEQFF.

V and J are TRBV29-1 and TRBJ1-1, with a weak D call TRBD1 (6 bases). Germline V gives CDR1 SQVTM, CDR2 ANQGSEA. V lost 4 bases to trimming and J lost 1 base, with 10 bases between them. The CDR3 totals 13 residues. DNA of the CDR3: TGCAGCGTTGCGCAGGGGACGAACACTGAAGCTTTCTTT. It translates to CSVAQGTNTEAFF.

The V call is TRBV5-5, the J call TRBJ2-5, with 8 bases matching TRBD2. CDR3 size: 14 residues. V dropped 1 base and J dropped 5; count of bases not matched to a gene: 4. Germline assignment: CDR1 SGHKS and CDR2 YYEKEE (reference sequence). The chain's CDR3 is CASSLPPSGETQYF. The CDR3 DNA reads as TGTGCCAGCAGCTTGCCGCCTAGCGGGGAGACCCAGTACTTC.

This clone was observed a few times. This chain connects TRBV30 to TRBJ1-2; D ambiguous. Per the germline V gene, CDR1 is GTSNPN and CDR2 is SVGIG (reference sequence). The CDR3 is 13 amino acids. V lost 4 bases and J 4 bases, leaving 13 bases between the germline ends. CDR3 in DNA: TGTGCCTGGACGAACTTGTACTCCTATGGCTACACCTTC. It encodes CAWTNLYSYGYTF.

CDR3 nucleotide sequence: TGTGCCAGCAGCCCCGGACTAGCGGGGGGGAATACGCAGTATTTT. Its protein is CASSPGLAGGNTQYF. V and J are TRBV11-2 and TRBJ2-3; 15 bases agree with TRBD2. Losses at the gene ends were 5 bases for V and 7 bases for J; bases not matched to a gene: 4. In germline, CDR1 is SGHAT, CDR2 FQNNGV. The CDR3 covers 15 residues. The full variable domain, completed using reference TRBV11-2 and TRBJ2-3, is EAGVAQSPRYKIIEKRQSVAFWCNPISGHATLYWYQQILGQGPKLLIQFQNNGVVDDSQLPKDRFSAERLKGVDSTLKIQPAKLEDSAVYLCASSPGLAGGNTQYFGPGTRLTVL.

The chain has TRBV9 and TRBJ1-1; no definite D call. Trimming left V 1 base short and J 4 bases short, with 11 bases between. The CDR3 totals 14 residues. From germline, CDR1 is SGDLS and CDR2 YYNGEE. CDR3 DNA sequence: TGTGCCAGCAGCGTAATCGCGGCCAGCACTGAAGCTTTCTTT. Its protein product is CASSVIAASTEAFF.

The chain combines TRBV12-5 with TRBJ2-1; tentative D call: TRBD1 (6 bases). CDR3 length: 21 residues. The germline V gene encodes CDR1 LGHNT and CDR2 FRNRAP. Trimming shortened V by 2 bases and J by 4 bases, and 30 bases separated the two germline ends. The CDR3 protein is CASGLPQKPSGAGRTYNEQFF. The CDR3 bases are TGTGCTAGTGGTTTGCCCCAAAAGCCATCAGGGGCGGGTCGCACTTACAATGAGCAGTTCTTC. Combining the CDR3 with reference TRBV12-5 and TRBJ2-1 gives the whole variable domain DARVTQTPRHKVTEMGQEVTMRCQPILGHNTVFWYRQTMMQGLELLAYFRNRAPLDDSGMPKDRFSAEMPDATLATLKIQPSEPRDSAVYFCASGLPQKPSGAGRTYNEQFFGPGTRLTVL.

This chain joins TRBV7-9 and TRBJ2-3, with TRBD2 identical over 7 bases. V was clipped by 5 bases and J by 6 bases; unmatched bases: 8. The CDR3 is made up of 14 amino acids. Germline CDR1 and CDR2: SEHNR and FQNEAQ (reference sequence). CDR3 nucleotides: TGTGCCAGCAGCATCAGACTAGCTCGGGATACGCAGTATTTT. It is translated as CASSIRLARDTQYF.

This chain uses TRBV7-3 with TRBJ2-3; 15 nucleotides align to TRBD2. The trim removed 5 bases at V and 8 bases at J, leaving 8 bases unmatched. Germline V gives CDR1 SGHTA, CDR2 FQGTGA. This CDR3 region has 16 residues. DNA of the CDR3: TGTGCCAGCAGCCCCGGACTAGCGGGGGGGGGAGTTACGCAGTATTTT. This sequence encodes CASSPGLAGGGVTQYF.

This chain joins TRBV7-9 and TRBJ1-2; possible D gene TRBD1, 5 bases. Germline V gene sequence: CDR1 SEHNR, CDR2 FQNEAQ (reference sequence). There are 12 residues in the CDR3. V was cut by 7 bases and J by 2 bases, with 8 bases left in between. In DNA form, the CDR3 reads TGTGCCAGCACGGGGGTGAACTATGGCTACACCTTC. Protein sequence: CASTGVNYGYTF.

The rearrangement uses TRBV5-8 and TRBJ2-5, with D maybe TRBD2 (6 bases). This CDR3 region has 15 residues. CDR1 and CDR2 (germline): SGHTS, YDEGEE. V gave up 0 bases and J gave up 11 bases, with 20 bases separating them. The CDR3: CASSLESGRTGEQYF. CDR3 DNA: TGTGCCAGCAGCTTGGAGTCGGGGCGGACGGGGGAGCAGTACTTC.

The chain links TRBV7-3 to TRBJ2-1, with a weak D call TRBD2 (6 bases). V shed 1 base and J shed 7 bases, with 11 bases lying between them. The CDR3 is 14 amino acids. In germline, CDR1 is SGHTA, CDR2 FQGTGA. The CDR3 nucleotides read TGTGCCAGCAGCTTAAACCCGGGGAGGAATGAGCAGTTCTTC. Translation gives CASSLNPGRNEQFF.

This clone was counted once. This chain uses TRBV2 with TRBJ1-4; TRBD1 matches at 7 bases. V trimming: 8 bases; J trimming: 5 bases; junction bases outside the gene matches: 14. Germline CDR1 SNHLY, CDR2 FYNNEI. The CDR3 is made up of 16 amino acids. CDR3 sequence: CASFLSRQGENEKLFF. As DNA, the CDR3 is TGTGCCAGCTTCCTTTCGAGACAGGGTGAGAATGAAAAACTGTTTTTT.

The chain joins TRBV11-3 to TRBJ2-3; D call uncertain. V was trimmed by 3 bases and J by 0 bases, leaving 7 bases between them. Germline CDR1 and CDR2: SGHNT and YENEEA. CDR3 length equals 14 residues. For the CDR3, the DNA is TGTGCCAGCAGCTTCGGTCTTAGCACAGATACGCAGTATTTT. Translating gives CASSFGLSTDTQYF.

The genes are TRBV2 and TRBJ2-1, with 10 positions matching TRBD1. J gave up 6 bases and V 3 bases, and 5 bases lay outside the gene matches. The length of the CDR3 is 15 residues. Germline CDR1 is SNHLY and CDR2 is FYNNEI. CDR3 DNA: TGTGCCAGCAGTGACGGGACAGGGGTCTTCAATGAGCAGTTCTTC. Its protein is CASSDGTGVFNEQFF.